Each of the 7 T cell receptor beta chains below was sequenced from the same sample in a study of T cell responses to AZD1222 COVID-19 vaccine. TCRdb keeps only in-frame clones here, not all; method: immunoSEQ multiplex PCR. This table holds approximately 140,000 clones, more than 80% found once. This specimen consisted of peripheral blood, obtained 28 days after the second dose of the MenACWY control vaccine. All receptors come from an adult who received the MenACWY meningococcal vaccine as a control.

CDR3 residues: CASSPQGLSNEQFF. Here the CDR3 DNA reads TGCGCCAGCAGCCCCCAAGGACTCTCCAATGAGCAGTTCTTC. The chain has TRBV4-3 and TRBJ2-1; D perhaps matches TRBD2 (5 bases). Germline CDR1 reads LGHNA; CDR2 reads YSLEER. V was pared by 4 bases and J by 6 bases, with 13 bases between. The CDR3 totals 14 residues.

CDR3 region: CASSLKDGGNTIYF. CDR3 DNA sequence: TGCGCCAGCAGCTTGAAGGACGGTGGAAACACCATATATTTT. The rearrangement joins TRBV5-1 to TRBJ1-3; D remains unclear. CDR1 and CDR2 (germline): SGHRS, YFSETQ. V was clipped by 1 base and J by 3 bases, with 8 bases between them. This CDR3 region has 14 residues.

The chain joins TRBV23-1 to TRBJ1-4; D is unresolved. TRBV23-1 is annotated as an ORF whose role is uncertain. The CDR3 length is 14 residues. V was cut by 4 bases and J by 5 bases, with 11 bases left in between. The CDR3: CASSLRIWNEKLFF. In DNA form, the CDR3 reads TGCGCCAGCAGTCTCAGGATCTGGAATGAAAAACTGTTTTTT.

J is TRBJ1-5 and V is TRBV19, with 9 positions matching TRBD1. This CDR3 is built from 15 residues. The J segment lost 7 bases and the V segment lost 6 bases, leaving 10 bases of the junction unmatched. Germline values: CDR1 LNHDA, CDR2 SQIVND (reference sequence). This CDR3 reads CASSAGQGKGQPQHF. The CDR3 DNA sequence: TGTGCCAGTAGCGCGGGACAGGGAAAGGGACAGCCCCAGCATTTT.

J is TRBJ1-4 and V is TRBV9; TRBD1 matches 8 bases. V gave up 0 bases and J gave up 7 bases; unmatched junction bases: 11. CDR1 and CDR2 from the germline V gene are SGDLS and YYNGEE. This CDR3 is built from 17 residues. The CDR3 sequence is CASSVGLTGTGSEKLFF. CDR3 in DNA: TGTGCCAGCAGCGTAGGTCTGACCGGGACAGGAAGTGAAAAACTGTTTTTT.

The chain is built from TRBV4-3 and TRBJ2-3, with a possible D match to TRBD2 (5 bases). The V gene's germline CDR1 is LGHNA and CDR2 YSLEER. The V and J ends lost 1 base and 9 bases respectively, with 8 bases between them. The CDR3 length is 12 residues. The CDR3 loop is CASSQGPGTQYF. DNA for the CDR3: TGCGCCAGCAGCCAAGGCCCGGGAACGCAGTATTTT.

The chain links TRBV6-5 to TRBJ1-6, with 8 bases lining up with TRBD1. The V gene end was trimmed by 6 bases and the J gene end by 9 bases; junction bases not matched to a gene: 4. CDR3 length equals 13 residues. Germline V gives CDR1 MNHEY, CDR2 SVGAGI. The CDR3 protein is CASRNTGGSPLHF. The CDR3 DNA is TGTGCCAGCAGAAATACAGGGGGTTCACCCCTCCACTTT.